This T cell receptor (beta chain) was identified in a study of T cells in localized non-small cell lung cancer. Study-level results: It remains possible that heterogeneity exists, since only one tumor region was sequenced. The greatest T cell clonality was found in uninvolved adjacent lung (higher than in tumor). When the top 100 tumor clones were examined, a median about 60 of them also appeared in the adjacent lung, which was paired and uninvolved. The study linked higher blood T cell density to longer overall survival.

TCRdb's table, derived via immunoSEQ multiplex PCR, lists solely in-frame clones and lacks some. The table includes 15,000 to 20,000 clones, around 80% detected once. CDR1 and CDR2 from the germline V gene are LNHDA and SQIVND (reference sequence). Losses at the gene ends were 5 bases for V and 3 bases for J; bases not matched to a gene: 9. This CDR3 is 17 amino acids long. A note on this clone: The antigen is unknown.

The sample here was peripheral blood, taken before any cancer treatment. The gene calls are TRBV19 and TRBJ2-2, with TRBD2 matching 10 bases. The clonotype was recovered from a male donor at least 60 years old with stage I lung adenocarcinoma. The chain's CDR3 is CASSGPGTSVDTGELFF. CDR3 nucleotide sequence: TGTGCCAGTAGTGGACCCGGGACTAGCGTGGACACCGGGGAGCTGTTTTTT.